This T cell receptor beta chain was recorded in a study of beta chain features in type 1 diabetes. General study results and limits: All four CD4+ subsets from Type 1 diabetes patients carried moderately but significantly shorter TCRB CDR3s.

Trimming took off 2 bases at V and 0 bases at J, with 7 bases between the two ends. CDR3 length: 14 amino acids. In germline, CDR1 is SGHAT, CDR2 FQNNGV. In its sample, this clone was seen a few times. The antigen remains undetermined. Expressed TCRB transcripts got sequenced, as all isolated RNA was reverse transcribed. Repertoires were generated with immunoSEQ multiplex PCR, while TCRdb's copy carries only in-frame clones and drops some. The table shows about 240,000 clones, with approximately 13% occurring only once. This sequence originates from a man aged 25-40 years with type 1 diabetes. The sequenced material came from naive CD4+ T cells from blood. The V call is TRBV11-2, the J call TRBJ1-1; D is undetermined. The CDR3 DNA is TGTGCCAGCAGCTTACTCCGTTTGAACACTGAAGCTTTCTTT. This codes for CASSLLRLNTEAFF.